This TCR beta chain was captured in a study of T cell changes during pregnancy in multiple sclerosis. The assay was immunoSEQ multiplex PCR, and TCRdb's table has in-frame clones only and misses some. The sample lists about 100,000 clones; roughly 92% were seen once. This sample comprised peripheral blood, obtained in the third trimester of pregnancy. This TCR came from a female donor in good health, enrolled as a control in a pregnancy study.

The CDR3 here is CASSKGQVTDTQYF. The CDR3 bases are TGTGCCAGCAGCAAAGGACAGGTCACAGATACGCAGTATTTT. This rearrangement joins TRBV7-2 to TRBJ2-3; the match to TRBD1 covers 7 bases. Germline CDR1 is SGHTA and CDR2 is FQGNSA. The CDR3 loop spans 14 amino acids. The ends lost 5 bases at V and 2 bases at J; junction bases unmatched: 4.